This is a list of T cell receptor beta chains from one sample in a study of neurological immune-mediated disorders. One entry per CDR3 protein results from TCRdb running MiXCR on the 5' RACE reads. The sample has roughly 49,000 distinct CDR3 sequences; over 10% are singletons. Sequencing was done on a sample of PBMCs. The receptor set was obtained from a male donor with HTLV-1-associated myelopathy (HAM/TSP). CDR3s include the opening cysteine and the closing phenylalanine or tryptophan. The order of the fields is J gene, clone size, CDR3 length, D gene, V gene, CDR3 DNA, CDR3 protein. D genes are given only for firm matches. Part of the rows lack a size; the others show once, few, many or a class for expanded clones.

TRBJ2-1,many,10,.,TRBV6-2/TRBV6-3,TGTGCCAGCAGTGACTATGAGCAGTTCTTC,CASSDYEQFF
TRBJ1-5,many,16,.,TRBV5-6,TGTGCCAGCAGCTTGTATCGTCGGTCTAGCAATCAGCCCCAGCATTTT,CASSLYRRSSNQPQHF
TRBJ2-7,many,15,.,TRBV7-9,TGTGCCAGCAGCTCTGCGGGACGGAAATACTACGAGCAGTACTTC,CASSSAGRKYYEQYF
TRBJ2-1,many,15,TRBD1,TRBV18,TGTGCCAGCTCCTATAAGACAGGGTCCTACAATGAGCAGTTCTTC,CASSYKTGSYNEQFF
TRBJ1-3,many,16,.,TRBV20-1,TGCAGTGCTCAAAACCTCCCCGGCTCTGCCGGAAACACCATATATTTT,CSAQNLPGSAGNTIYF
TRBJ1-1,many,14,.,TRBV29-1,TGCAGCGTTGTAGGGGCAGGGATGGCCACTGAAGCTTTCTTT,CSVVGAGMATEAFF
TRBJ1-1,.,17,TRBD1,TRBV7-9,TGTGCCAGCAGCGCCTGGACAGGGACACCCATGAACACTGAAGCTTTCTTT,CASSAWTGTPMNTEAFF
TRBJ1-3,many,14,TRBD1,TRBV20-1,TGCAGTGCCTGGGACAGGGGGCCTGGAAACACCATATATTTT,CSAWDRGPGNTIYF
TRBJ2-4,.,16,.,TRBV20-1,TGCAGTGCTAGAGATCCAATCGGTCTAGCCAAAAACATTCAGTACTTC,CSARDPIGLAKNIQYF
TRBJ2-5,.,15,TRBD2,TRBV7-2,TGTGCCAGCAGCTGGACTAGCGGGCGGGTAAAGACCCAGTACTTC,CASSWTSGRVKTQYF
TRBJ1-1,many,17,TRBD1,TRBV28,TGTGCCAGCAGTACACCGGCCACAGGGGCCATGAACACTGAAGCTTTCTTT,CASSTPATGAMNTEAFF
TRBJ2-7,many,14,.,TRBV7-2,TGTGCCAGCAGTTCCGGGACGGGACCCTACGAGCAGTACTTC,CASSSGTGPYEQYF
TRBJ2-1,.,14,.,TRBV28,TGTGCCAACACCCGCCTCGGCGGCGACAATGAGCAGTTCTTC,CANTRLGGDNEQFF
TRBJ1-2,once,13,.,TRBV11-3,TGTGCCAGCAGCCTAGAGGGCCTCTATGGCTACACCTTC,CASSLEGLYGYTF
TRBJ1-6,.,16,TRBD1,TRBV9,TGTGCCAGCAGCGCTCCACAGGGGGCGGGAAATTCACCCCTCCACTTT,CASSAPQGAGNSPLHF
TRBJ1-4,.,14,.,TRBV20-1,TGCAGTGCCACCCAAGGGGGAGGAGGTGAAAAACTGTTTTTT,CSATQGGGGEKLFF
TRBJ1-1,.,17,TRBD1,TRBV7-3,TGTGCCAGCAGCTTAAGGATAGGGGGCCCTTTAAAAACTGGAGCTTTCTTT,CASSLRIGGPLKTGAFF
TRBJ1-2,many,13,.,TRBV7-3,TGTGCCAGCAGCTCCGGGCAGGGGAACGGCTACACCTTC,CASSSGQGNGYTF
TRBJ2-1,many,16,.,TRBV7-2,TGTGCCAGCAGCTTAATGTTGCAGGGGCGCTACAATGAGCAGTTCTTC,CASSLMLQGRYNEQFF
TRBJ1-3,many,13,.,TRBV20-1,TGCAGTGCTCGGCGGACCTCTGGAAACACCATATATTTT,CSARRTSGNTIYF
TRBJ1-5,many,13,.,TRBV5-1,TGCGCCAGCAGCTTGGGACAGGCCGAACCCCAGCATTTT,CASSLGQAEPQHF
TRBJ1-6,many,12,.,TRBV7-2,TGTGCCAGCAGCTCCTATAATTCACCCCTCCACTTT,CASSSYNSPLHF
TRBJ2-2,many,15,.,TRBV15,TGTGCCACCAGCAGAGTCGGGGGCCCCACTGGGGAGCTGTTTTTT,CATSRVGGPTGELFF
TRBJ1-6,many,13,.,TRBV9,TGTGCCAGCAGCGTAGCGGTGTCTGCACCCCTCCACTTT,CASSVAVSAPLHF
TRBJ2-1,many,16,.,TRBV3-1,TGTGCCAGCAGCGGGGCACCCAGGGACATCTTCAATGAGCAGTTCTTC,CASSGAPRDIFNEQFF
TRBJ2-1,once,14,TRBD2,TRBV2,TGTGACAGGGTTAAAAGCGGGGGGGGGCATGAGCAGTTCTTC,CDRVKSGGGHEQFF
TRBJ2-2,.,14,.,TRBV5-6,TGTGCCAGCAGCTTGGGACAGCTGACCGGGGAGCTGTTTTTT,CASSLGQLTGELFF
TRBJ1-2,.,15,.,TRBV29-1,TGCAGCGTTGATGGTGGACAGACGGCAAACTATGGCTACACCTTC,CSVDGGQTANYGYTF
TRBJ2-3,many,15,TRBD1,TRBV12-3/TRBV12-4,TGTGCCAGCAGTTTAAGACAGGGTAGCACAGATACGCAGTATTTT,CASSLRQGSTDTQYF
TRBJ1-1,few,15,TRBD1,TRBV29-1,TGCAGCTCTCCCGGGACAGGGGTAGGAAACACTGAAGCTTTCTTT,CSSPGTGVGNTEAFF
TRBJ2-7,many,13,.,TRBV29-1,TGCAGCGCCCGTCCGCAGGGCTTCCACGAGCAGTACTTC,CSARPQGFHEQYF
TRBJ2-1,many,14,TRBD2,TRBV6-5,TGTGCCAGCAGGGGCGGGGGGGCTAGGAATGAGCAGTTCTTC,CASRGGGARNEQFF
TRBJ1-5,many,15,.,TRBV12-3/TRBV12-4,TGTGCCAGCAGTTTAGCAGGTCCCAGCAATCAGCCCCAGCATTTT,CASSLAGPSNQPQHF
TRBJ2-5,many,10,.,TRBV29-1,TGCAGCTGGTCAGAAGAGACCCAGTACTTC,CSWSEETQYF
TRBJ1-1,many,15,TRBD1,TRBV7-9,TGTGCCAGCAGACCTACCGGGACAGAGAACACTGAAGCTTTCTTT,CASRPTGTENTEAFF
TRBJ2-5,.,13,TRBD2,TRBV20-1,TGCAATGCTAGCGGGGGGACCGGGGAGACCCAGTACTTC,CNASGGTGETQYF
TRBJ2-3,many,13,TRBD1,TRBV20-1,TGCAGTGGCTGGACAGGGTTCACAGATACGCAGTATTTT,CSGWTGFTDTQYF
TRBJ1-3,many,12,.,TRBV12-3/TRBV12-4,TGTGCCAGCAGTTTAATTGGAAACACCATATATTTT,CASSLIGNTIYF
TRBJ1-4,many,16,.,TRBV20-1,TGCAGTGCTAGAGATCTACCAGGTGGTGGTAATGAAAAACTGTTTTTT,CSARDLPGGGNEKLFF
TRBJ2-1,many,15,.,TRBV5-6,TGTGCCAGCAGCTTGGTTGTGACCCCTCGGGATGAGCAGTTCTTC,CASSLVVTPRDEQFF
TRBJ2-4,.,13,.,TRBV5-1,TGCGCCAGCAGCTTGGGACAGCAAAACATTCAGTACTTC,CASSLGQQNIQYF
TRBJ1-5,many,16,.,TRBV5-1,TGCGCCAGCAGCCCCGGTGGGTTATCGAGCAATCAGCCCCAGCATTTT,CASSPGGLSSNQPQHF
TRBJ2-3,many,15,.,TRBV7-9,TGTGCCAGCAGCTTAGGGGGCCCCGGCCCAAATACGCAGTATTTT,CASSLGGPGPNTQYF
TRBJ2-7,medium-sized,12,.,TRBV20-1,TGCAGTGCTCCGACCCCTCCCTACGAGCAGTACTTC,CSAPTPPYEQYF
TRBJ2-2,many,15,.,TRBV28,TGTGCCAGCAGTCCTAGGACTTTTTACTCCGGGGAGCTGTTTTTT,CASSPRTFYSGELFF
TRBJ2-1,.,13,.,TRBV5-1,TGCGCGAGCAGCTTGGTTCAGGGGATTAAGCAGTTCTTC,CASSLVQGIKQFF
TRBJ2-5,many,15,.,TRBV7-9,TGTGCCAGCAGCCAGGCGCGAGGCCCGCAAGAGACCCAGTACTTC,CASSQARGPQETQYF